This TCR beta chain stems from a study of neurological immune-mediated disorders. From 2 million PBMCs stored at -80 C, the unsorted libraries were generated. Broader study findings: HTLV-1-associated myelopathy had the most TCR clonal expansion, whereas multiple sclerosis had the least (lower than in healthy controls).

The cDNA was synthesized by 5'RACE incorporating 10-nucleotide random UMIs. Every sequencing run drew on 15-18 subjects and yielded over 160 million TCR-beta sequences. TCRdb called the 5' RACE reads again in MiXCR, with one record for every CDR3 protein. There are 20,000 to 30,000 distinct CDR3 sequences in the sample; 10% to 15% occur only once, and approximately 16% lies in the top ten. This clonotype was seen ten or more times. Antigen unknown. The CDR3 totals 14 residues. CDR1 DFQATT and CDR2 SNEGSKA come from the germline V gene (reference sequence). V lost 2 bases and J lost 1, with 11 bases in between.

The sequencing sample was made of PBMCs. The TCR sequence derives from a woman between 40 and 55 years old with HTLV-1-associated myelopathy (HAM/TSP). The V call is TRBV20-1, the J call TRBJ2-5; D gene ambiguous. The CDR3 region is CSARPLDSQETQYF. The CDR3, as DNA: TGCAGTGCTAGACCTCTTGATAGCCAAGAGACCCAGTACTTC.